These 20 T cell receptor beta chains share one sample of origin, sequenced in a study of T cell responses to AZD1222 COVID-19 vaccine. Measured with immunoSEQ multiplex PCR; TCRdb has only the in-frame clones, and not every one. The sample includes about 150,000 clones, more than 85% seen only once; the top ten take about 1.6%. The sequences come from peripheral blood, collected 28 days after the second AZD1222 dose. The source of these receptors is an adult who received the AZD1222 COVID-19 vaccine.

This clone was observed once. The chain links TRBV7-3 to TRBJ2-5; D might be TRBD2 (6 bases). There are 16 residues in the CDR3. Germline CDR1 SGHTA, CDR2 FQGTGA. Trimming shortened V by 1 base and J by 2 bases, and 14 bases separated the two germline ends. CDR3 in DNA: TGTGCCAGCAGCTTAAGTGGGGGGTCAGTTCAAGAGACCCAGTACTTC. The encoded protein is CASSLSGGSVQETQYF.

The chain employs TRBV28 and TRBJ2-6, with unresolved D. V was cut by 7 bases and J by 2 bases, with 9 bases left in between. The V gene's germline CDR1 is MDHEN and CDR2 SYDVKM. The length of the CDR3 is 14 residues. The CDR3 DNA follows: TGTGCCAGCAAAGGCGGAACTGGGGCCAACGTCCTGACTTTC. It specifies CASKGGTGANVLTF. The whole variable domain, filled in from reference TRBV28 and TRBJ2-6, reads DVKVTQSSRYLVKRTGEKVFLECVQDMDHENMFWYRQDPGLGLRLIYFSYDVKMKEKGDIPEGYSVSREKKERFSLILESASTNQTSMYLCASKGGTGANVLTFGAGSRLTVL.

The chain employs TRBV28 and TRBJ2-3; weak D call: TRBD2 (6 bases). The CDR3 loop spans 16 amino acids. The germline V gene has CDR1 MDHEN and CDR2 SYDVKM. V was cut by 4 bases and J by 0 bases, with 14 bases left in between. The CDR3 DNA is TGTGCCAGCAGTTCCTCTAGCGTCTATAGCACAGATACGCAGTATTTT. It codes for CASSSSSVYSTDTQYF.

The CDR3 nucleotides read TGCAGTGGGAAGGACACCTACGAGCAGTACTTC. This gives the protein CSGKDTYEQYF. This chain joins TRBV20-1 and TRBJ2-7; tentative D call: TRBD1 (5 bases). This CDR3 spans 11 amino acids. The ends were cut back, 7 bases at V and 2 bases at J, with 9 bases in the middle. The germline CDR1 and CDR2 sequences are DFQATT and SNEGSKA (reference sequence).

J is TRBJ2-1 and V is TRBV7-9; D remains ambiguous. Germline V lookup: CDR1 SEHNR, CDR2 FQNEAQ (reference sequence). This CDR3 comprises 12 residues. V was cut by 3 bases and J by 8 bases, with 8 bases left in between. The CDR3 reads CASSFVVDEQFF. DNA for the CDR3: TGTGCCAGCAGCTTTGTAGTAGATGAGCAGTTCTTC.

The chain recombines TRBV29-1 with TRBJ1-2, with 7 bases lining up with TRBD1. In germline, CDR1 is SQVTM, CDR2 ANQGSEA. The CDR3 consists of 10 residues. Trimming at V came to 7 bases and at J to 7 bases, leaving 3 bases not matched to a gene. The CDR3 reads CSAYRGGYTF. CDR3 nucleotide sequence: TGCAGCGCCTACAGGGGTGGCTACACCTTC.

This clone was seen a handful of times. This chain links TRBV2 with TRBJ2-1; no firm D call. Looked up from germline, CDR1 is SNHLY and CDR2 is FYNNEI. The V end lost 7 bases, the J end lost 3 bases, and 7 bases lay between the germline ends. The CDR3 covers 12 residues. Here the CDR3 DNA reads TGTGCCAGCACTCGATACTACAATGAGCAGTTCTTC. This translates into CASTRYYNEQFF. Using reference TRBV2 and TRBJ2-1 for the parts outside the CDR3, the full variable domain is EPEVTQTPSHQVTQMGQEVILRCVPISNHLYFYWYRQILGQKVEFLVSFYNNEISEKSEIFDDQFSVERPDGSNFTLKIRSTKLEDSAMYFCASTRYYNEQFFGPGTRLTVL.

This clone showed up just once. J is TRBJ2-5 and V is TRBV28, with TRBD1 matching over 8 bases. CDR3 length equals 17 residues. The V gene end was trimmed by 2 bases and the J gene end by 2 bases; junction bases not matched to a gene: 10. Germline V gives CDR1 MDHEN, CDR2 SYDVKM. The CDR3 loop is CASSLRTGRWGQETQYF. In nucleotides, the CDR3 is TGTGCCAGCAGTTTAAGGACAGGGAGATGGGGACAAGAGACCCAGTACTTC. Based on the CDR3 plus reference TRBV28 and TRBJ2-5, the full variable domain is DVKVTQSSRYLVKRTGEKVFLECVQDMDHENMFWYRQDPGLGLRLIYFSYDVKMKEKGDIPEGYSVSREKKERFSLILESASTNQTSMYLCASSLRTGRWGQETQYFGPGTRLLVL.

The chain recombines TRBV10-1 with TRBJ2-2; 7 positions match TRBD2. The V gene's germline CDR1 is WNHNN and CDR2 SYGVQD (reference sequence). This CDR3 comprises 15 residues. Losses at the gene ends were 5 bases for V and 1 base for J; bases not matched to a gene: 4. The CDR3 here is CASSLTSVNTGELFF. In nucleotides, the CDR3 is TGCGCCAGCAGTCTAACTAGCGTGAACACCGGGGAGCTGTTTTTT.

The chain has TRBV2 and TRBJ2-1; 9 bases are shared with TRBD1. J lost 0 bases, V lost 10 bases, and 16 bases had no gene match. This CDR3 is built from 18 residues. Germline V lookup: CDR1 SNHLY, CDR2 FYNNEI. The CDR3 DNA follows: TGTGCCACCCCGGGACAGGGTATCGTACGCAGCTCCTACAATGAGCAGTTCTTC. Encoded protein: CATPGQGIVRSSYNEQFF.

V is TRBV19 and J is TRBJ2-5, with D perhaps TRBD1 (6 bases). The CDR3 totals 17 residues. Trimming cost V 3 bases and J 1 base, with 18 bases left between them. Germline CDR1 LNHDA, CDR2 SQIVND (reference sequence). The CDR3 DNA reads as TGTGCCAGTAGTATTGGGCAGGGGCGAATATCCCAAGAGACCCAGTACTTC. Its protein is CASSIGQGRISQETQYF. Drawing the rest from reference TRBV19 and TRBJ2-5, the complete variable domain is DGGITQSPKYLFRKEGQNVTLSCEQNLNHDAMYWYRQDPGQGLRLIYYSQIVNDFQKGDIAEGYSVSREKKESFPLTVTSAQKNPTAFYLCASSIGQGRISQETQYFGPGTRLLVL.

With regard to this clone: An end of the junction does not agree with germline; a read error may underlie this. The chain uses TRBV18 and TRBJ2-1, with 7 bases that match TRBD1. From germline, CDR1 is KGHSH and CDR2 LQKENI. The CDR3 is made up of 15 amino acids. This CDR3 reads CASSAPETGYNEQFF. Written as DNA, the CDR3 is TGTGCCAGCTCAGCACCAGAGACAGGGTACAATGAGCAGTTCTTC.

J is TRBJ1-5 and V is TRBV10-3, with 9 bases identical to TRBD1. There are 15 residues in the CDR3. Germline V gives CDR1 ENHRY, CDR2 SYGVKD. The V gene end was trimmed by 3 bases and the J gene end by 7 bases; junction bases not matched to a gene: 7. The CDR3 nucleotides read TGTGCCATCAGTGATGTGACAGGGGGGGACCAGCCCCAGCATTTT. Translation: CAISDVTGGDQPQHF.

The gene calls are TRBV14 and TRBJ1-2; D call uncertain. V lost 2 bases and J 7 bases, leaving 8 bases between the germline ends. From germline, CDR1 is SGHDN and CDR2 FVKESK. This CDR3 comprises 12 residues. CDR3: CASSQTGFGYTF. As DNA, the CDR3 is TGTGCCAGCAGCCAAACGGGGTTTGGCTACACCTTC.

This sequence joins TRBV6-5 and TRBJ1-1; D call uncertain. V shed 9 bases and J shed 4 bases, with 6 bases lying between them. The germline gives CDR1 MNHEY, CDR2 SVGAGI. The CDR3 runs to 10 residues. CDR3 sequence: CASSPTEAFF. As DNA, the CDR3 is TGTGCCAGTTCCCCCACTGAAGCTTTCTTT.

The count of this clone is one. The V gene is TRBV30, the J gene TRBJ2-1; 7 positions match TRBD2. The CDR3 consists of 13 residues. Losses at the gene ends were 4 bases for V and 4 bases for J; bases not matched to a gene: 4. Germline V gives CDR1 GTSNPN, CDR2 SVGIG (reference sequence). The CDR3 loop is CAWTSGNYNEQFF. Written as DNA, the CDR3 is TGTGCCTGGACCAGCGGGAATTACAATGAGCAGTTCTTC.

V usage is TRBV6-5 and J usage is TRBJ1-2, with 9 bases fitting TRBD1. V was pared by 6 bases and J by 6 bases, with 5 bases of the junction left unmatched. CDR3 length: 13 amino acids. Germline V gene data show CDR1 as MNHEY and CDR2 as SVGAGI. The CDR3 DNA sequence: TGTGCCAGCAGCCCCGGGACAGGGAATGGCTACACCTTC. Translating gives CASSPGTGNGYTF.

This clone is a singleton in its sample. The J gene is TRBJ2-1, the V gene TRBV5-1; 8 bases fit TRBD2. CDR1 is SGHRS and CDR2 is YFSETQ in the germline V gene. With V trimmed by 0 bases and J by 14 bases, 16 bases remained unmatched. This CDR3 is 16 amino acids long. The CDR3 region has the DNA TGCGCCAGCAGCTTGGCCTCTCGCGGGGGGCCCGCGCTCGAGTTCTTC. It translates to CASSLASRGGPALEFF. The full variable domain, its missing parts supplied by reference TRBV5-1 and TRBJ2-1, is KAGVTQTPRYLIKTRGQQVTLSCSPISGHRSVSWYQQTPGQGLQFLFEYFSETQRNKGNFPGRFSGRQFSNSRSEMNVSTLELGDSALYLCASSLASRGGPALEFFGPGTRLTVL.

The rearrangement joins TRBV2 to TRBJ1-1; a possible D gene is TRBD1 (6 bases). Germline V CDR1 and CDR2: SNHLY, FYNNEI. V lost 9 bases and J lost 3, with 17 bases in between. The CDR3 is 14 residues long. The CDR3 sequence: CARTTGLRDTEAFF. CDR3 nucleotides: TGTGCCAGAACTACAGGGCTGAGGGACACTGAAGCTTTCTTT.

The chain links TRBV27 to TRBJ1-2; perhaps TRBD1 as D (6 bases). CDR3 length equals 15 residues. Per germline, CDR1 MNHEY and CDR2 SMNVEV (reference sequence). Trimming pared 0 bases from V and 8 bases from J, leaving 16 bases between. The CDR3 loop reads CASSLSAGAALGYTF. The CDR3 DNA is TGTGCCAGCAGTTTATCGGCAGGGGCCGCTTTGGGCTACACCTTC.